This T cell receptor beta chain came from a study of blood T cell repertoires in COVID-19. Study summary: The study drew acute and convalescent COVID-19 samples from the United States, Italy and Spain.

Germline assignment: CDR1 MDHEN and CDR2 SYDVKM. The V and J ends lost 5 bases and 8 bases respectively, with 18 bases between them. This CDR3 spans 15 amino acids. Sequencing was performed with immunoSEQ multiplex PCR; in TCRdb, only in-frame clones are kept and a portion is missing. The data contain more than 300,000 clones, under 90% of them singletons. The Seattle site enrolled patients during active infection and followed them longitudinally. The sample comprised peripheral blood. The source is a woman under 40 with COVID-19, enrolled during active disease. This chain uses TRBV28 with TRBJ1-4, with D possibly being TRBD1 (5 bases). CDR3 coding DNA: TGTGCCAGCAGTCTGGAGGGGTTCGGACGGGAAAAACTGTTTTTT. This codes for CASSLEGFGREKLFF.